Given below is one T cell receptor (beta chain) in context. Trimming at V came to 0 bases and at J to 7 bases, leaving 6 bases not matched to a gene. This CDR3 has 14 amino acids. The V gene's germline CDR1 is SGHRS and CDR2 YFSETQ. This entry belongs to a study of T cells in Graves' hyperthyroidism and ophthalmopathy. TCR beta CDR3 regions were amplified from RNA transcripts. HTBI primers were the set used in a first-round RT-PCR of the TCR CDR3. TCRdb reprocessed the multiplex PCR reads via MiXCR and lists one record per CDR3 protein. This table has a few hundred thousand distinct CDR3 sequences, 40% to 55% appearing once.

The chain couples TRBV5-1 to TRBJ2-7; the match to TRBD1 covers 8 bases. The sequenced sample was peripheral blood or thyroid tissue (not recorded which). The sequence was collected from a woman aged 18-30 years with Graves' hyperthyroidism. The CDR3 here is CASSLDLGQDEQYF. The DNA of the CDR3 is TGCGCCAGCAGCTTGGATTTGGGACAGGATGAGCAGTACTTC.